The 24 T cell receptor beta chains below all came from one sample that was sequenced in a study of blood T cell repertoires in COVID-19. Sequencing used immunoSEQ multiplex PCR; TCRdb keeps in-frame clones, though not all of them. This table has 200,000 or so clones, roughly 90% appearing once. Input material: PBMCs or T cells enriched from blood (not recorded which). Receptor source: a woman between 18 and 29 years old who had recovered from COVID-19.

Only one count was recorded for this clone. This chain joins TRBV5-4 and TRBJ1-2; tentative D call: TRBD1 (5 bases). Germline loops: CDR1 SGHNT, CDR2 YYREEE (reference sequence). V was clipped by 4 bases and J by 8 bases, with 21 bases between them. The CDR3 is made up of 15 amino acids. The CDR3 DNA reads as TGTGCCAGCAGCCCCGGGGGGGGTGCTCGCGGAGGCTACACCTTC. This gives the protein CASSPGGGARGGYTF.

The V gene is TRBV2, the J gene TRBJ2-7; perhaps TRBD1 as D (5 bases). The CDR3 has 16 residues. V shed 2 bases and J shed 2 bases, with 16 bases lying between them. Germline CDR1 reads SNHLY; CDR2 reads FYNNEI. The CDR3 nucleotides are TGTGCCAGCAGTGAATCGGGTCCCCAGGGCCCCTACGAGCAGTACTTC. It is translated as CASSESGPQGPYEQYF.

The V and J genes are TRBV6-5 and TRBJ1-1; D not certain. The CDR3 is 14 residues long. The ends were cut back, 6 bases at V and 9 bases at J, with 20 bases in the middle. The germline CDR1 and CDR2 sequences are MNHEY and SVGAGI. The CDR3 nucleotides are TGTGCCAGCAGCCGATCCGGGTCTATCCCAAAAGCTTTCTTT. It specifies CASSRSGSIPKAFF.

CDR3 sequence: CASSFGQASTNEKLFF. CDR3 coding DNA: TGTGCCAGCTCATTCGGACAGGCCTCAACTAATGAAAAACTGTTTTTT. V gene TRBV18 combines with J gene TRBJ1-4; 7 positions agree with TRBD1. CDR1 and CDR2 from the germline V gene are KGHSH and LQKENI. CDR3 length: 16 amino acids. Losses at the gene ends were 5 bases for V and 0 bases for J; bases not matched to a gene: 6. Filled out from reference TRBV18 and TRBJ1-4, the complete variable domain reads NAGVMQNPRHLVRRRGQEARLRCSPMKGHSHVYWYRQLPEEGLKFMVYLQKENIIDESGMPKERFSAEFPKEGPSILRIQQVVRGDSAAYFCASSFGQASTNEKLFFGSGTQLSVL.

The genes are TRBV9 and TRBJ2-3, with D tentatively TRBD2 (6 bases). Trimming took off 2 bases at V and 0 bases at J, with 13 bases between the two ends. Germline CDR1 reads SGDLS; CDR2 reads YYNGEE. The CDR3 extends over 16 amino acids. CDR3 loop: CASSVSGLRSTDTQYF. The CDR3 DNA is TGTGCCAGCAGCGTGTCGGGACTGCGTAGCACAGATACGCAGTATTTT.

The chain combines TRBV6-5 with TRBJ2-2, with TRBD2 identical over 10 bases. The germline gives CDR1 MNHEY, CDR2 SVGAGI. The CDR3 loop spans 15 amino acids. J gave up 7 bases and V 5 bases, and 7 bases lay outside the gene matches. This CDR3 is CASSSSGGYVGELFF. Here the CDR3 DNA reads TGTGCCAGCAGTAGTAGCGGGGGGTATGTCGGGGAGCTGTTTTTT.

The chain is built from TRBV11-2 and TRBJ2-3; 7 nucleotides line up with TRBD1. J gave up 0 bases and V 5 bases, and 5 bases lay outside the gene matches. CDR3 length equals 15 residues. Germline values: CDR1 SGHAT, CDR2 FQNNGV. In DNA form, the CDR3 reads TGTGCCAGCAGCACGGGGACAGCTAGCACAGATACGCAGTATTTT. This sequence encodes CASSTGTASTDTQYF.

This clone was recorded once. The V and J genes are TRBV29-1 and TRBJ1-1; no clear D. V lost 4 bases, J lost 0 bases, and 9 bases lay in between. The germline gives CDR1 SQVTM, CDR2 ANQGSEA. The CDR3 totals 13 residues. CDR3 region: CSVGGRMNTEAFF. CDR3 nucleotide sequence: TGCAGCGTTGGAGGGCGCATGAACACTGAAGCTTTCTTT.

CDR3 residues: CASSQEGRVYGYTF. Written as DNA, the CDR3 is TGTGCCAGCAGCCAGGAGGGCAGGGTCTATGGCTACACCTTC. This chain connects TRBV3-1 (or the pseudogene TRBV3-2) to TRBJ1-2, with D possibly being TRBD1 (5 bases). This CDR3 is 14 amino acids long. Germline V CDR1 and CDR2: LGHDT, YNNKEL (reference sequence). V lost 3 bases, J lost 4 bases, and 12 bases lay in between.

The CDR3: CASSLFRGEADTQYF. CDR3 in DNA: TGTGCCAGCAGCTTGTTTAGGGGCGAGGCAGATACGCAGTATTTT. This sequence joins TRBV7-8 and TRBJ2-3; D is perhaps TRBD1 (5 bases). Germline lookup yields CDR1 SGHVS and CDR2 FQNEAQ. The CDR3 has 15 amino acids. V was cut by 3 bases and J by 4 bases, with 14 bases left in between.

The gene calls are TRBV6-5 and TRBJ1-2; D is undetermined. Germline CDR1 MNHEY, CDR2 SVGAGI. This CDR3 has 13 residues. V lost 2 bases, J lost 7 bases, and 11 bases lay in between. The CDR3 loop is CASSYHPSGGYTF. DNA for the CDR3: TGTGCCAGCAGTTACCACCCTTCGGGTGGCTACACCTTC.

The chain carries TRBV9 and TRBJ1-2; 8 bases align to TRBD1. This CDR3 region has 16 residues. V was pared by 4 bases and J by 1 base, with 9 bases of the junction left unmatched. CDR1 is SGDLS, CDR2 YYNGEE, per germline. The CDR3, as DNA: TGTGCCAGCAGCCCAGGATCGACAGGGGTTAACTATGGCTACACCTTC. Amino acid sequence: CASSPGSTGVNYGYTF.

The V and J genes are TRBV6-5 and TRBJ1-1; maybe TRBD1 (6 bases). V lost 8 bases to trimming and J lost 5 bases, with 15 bases between them. The CDR3 is 13 amino acids. Germline V gene lookup returns CDR1 MNHEY and CDR2 SVGAGI. CDR3 nucleotide sequence: TGTGCCAGCGGGGGGGCCCCATGGACTGAAGCTTTCTTT. Amino acid sequence: CASGGAPWTEAFF.

The chain uses TRBV4-2 and TRBJ2-7; TRBD2 might be the D (5 bases). The CDR3 totals 15 residues. From germline, CDR1 is LGHNA and CDR2 YNFKEQ. Trimming removed 0 bases at V and 0 bases at J, with 9 bases between. Here the CDR3 reads CASSQDGLSSYEQYF. CDR3 coding DNA: TGTGCCAGCAGCCAAGATGGACTGAGCTCCTACGAGCAGTACTTC.

V gene TRBV19 combines with J gene TRBJ2-7; the match to TRBD1 covers 10 bases. Trimming removed 4 bases from V and 3 bases from J; junction bases left unmatched: 0. The CDR3 totals 13 residues. CDR1 is LNHDA, CDR2 SQIVND, per germline (reference sequence). The CDR3 DNA reads TGTGCCAGTAGTAGGGACAGGGGCTACGAGCAGTACTTC. This gives the protein CASSRDRGYEQYF.

In DNA, the CDR3 is TGTGCCAGCAGACCCGGACAGCAAGAGACCCAGTACTTC. Its protein product is CASRPGQQETQYF. This chain connects TRBV28 to TRBJ2-5; perhaps TRBD1 as D (6 bases). V lost 6 bases and J 2 bases, leaving 10 bases between the germline ends. The CDR3 has 13 residues. Germline CDR1 and CDR2: MDHEN and SYDVKM.

The chain employs TRBV11-2 and TRBJ2-7, with TRBD2 matching 9 bases. CDR1 and CDR2 from the germline V gene are SGHAT and FQNNGV. This CDR3 has 17 amino acids. V lost 2 bases, J lost 3 bases, and 11 bases stayed unmatched. The CDR3 nucleotides read TGTGCCAGCAGCTTAAGGGGCAGCGGGGGGTTTAGCTACGAGCAGTACTTC. It is translated as CASSLRGSGGFSYEQYF.

This chain connects TRBV7-3 to TRBJ2-3, with 9 bases aligning to TRBD2. Germline V CDR1 and CDR2: SGHTA, FQGTGA. The CDR3 extends over 16 amino acids. Trimming removed 2 bases from V and 7 bases from J; junction bases left unmatched: 10. The CDR3 sequence: CASSLAPGGGAHTQYF. As DNA, the CDR3 is TGTGCCAGCAGCTTAGCACCGGGCGGGGGGGCCCATACGCAGTATTTT.

CDR3 in DNA: TGTGCCATCAGTGAGACGGGACTGTCAAATTCACCCCTCCACTTT. Its protein is CAISETGLSNSPLHF. V gene TRBV10-3 combines with J gene TRBJ1-6; perhaps TRBD1 as D (5 bases). The CDR3 has 15 amino acids. The V and J ends lost 2 bases and 7 bases respectively, with 12 bases between them. CDR1 and CDR2 from the germline V gene are ENHRY and SYGVKD.

This clone showed up many times. This sample also contains other DNA sequences that code for the same CDR3. CDR3 DNA sequence: TGTGCCACCAGTGATTCAGGGCAGGGGTACGAGCAGTACTTC. Protein sequence: CATSDSGQGYEQYF. The rearrangement uses TRBV24-1 and TRBJ2-7; weak D call: TRBD1 (6 bases). The V end was cut by 2 bases, the J end by 4 bases, with 11 bases between. This CDR3 is built from 14 residues. The germline V gene has CDR1 KGHDR and CDR2 SFDVKD.

This chain joins TRBV2 and TRBJ1-2; no clear D gene. This CDR3 spans 14 amino acids. Trimming stripped 5 bases from V and 0 bases from J, with 10 bases between. The germline gives CDR1 SNHLY, CDR2 FYNNEI. The CDR3 bases are TGTGCCAGCAGTTACCCAGAAGCTAACTATGGCTACACCTTC. Protein sequence: CASSYPEANYGYTF.

The chain couples TRBV3-1 (or the pseudogene TRBV3-2) to TRBJ1-4; D call uncertain. This CDR3 contains 14 residues. Between the trimmed V and J ends, which lost 4 bases and 7 bases, there was a span of 13 bases. In germline, CDR1 is LGHDT, CDR2 YNNKEL (reference sequence). The CDR3 DNA reads as TGTGCCAGCAGCCTGCCCGGGATGGGTGAAAAACTGTTTTTT. Translation: CASSLPGMGEKLFF.

The chain joins TRBV28 to TRBJ1-2; D is undetermined. Deletions cut 4 bases from V and 4 bases from J, with 16 bases between. Germline CDR1 reads MDHEN; CDR2 reads SYDVKM. CDR3 size: 15 residues. Here the CDR3 reads CASSSGSFNSYGYTF. In nucleotides, the CDR3 is TGTGCCAGCAGTTCCGGGTCCTTCAATTCCTATGGCTACACCTTC.

The chain carries TRBV25-1 and TRBJ1-1; D possibly corresponds to TRBD1 (6 bases). Trimming left V 3 bases short and J 5 bases short, with 10 bases between. Germline V gene lookup returns CDR1 MGHDK and CDR2 SYGVNS. The CDR3 has 13 residues. CDR3 loop: CASSEGAGTEAFF. The DNA for the CDR3 is TGTGCCAGCAGTGAGGGGGCCGGAACTGAAGCTTTCTTT.